The present T cell receptor beta chain was sequenced within a study of technical replicates of blood from a few donors. The method was immunoSEQ multiplex PCR; TCRdb's version includes in-frame clones alone and lacks a portion of them. This table has over 85,000 clones, 95% to 97% appearing once. The ends were cut back, 0 bases at V and 4 bases at J, with 16 bases in the middle. Germline-derived CDR1 and CDR2 are SGHRS and YFSETQ. CDR3 length: 16 amino acids. This clone was detected only once. This sequence originates from a human donor in good health. Sequencing was carried out using T cells isolated from PBMCs. This chain connects TRBV5-1 to TRBJ2-5; a weak D match, TRBD1 (5 bases). DNA for the CDR3: TGCGCCAGCAGCTTGGCTGGTTCTGGTAGGGGAGAGACCCAGTACTTC. This sequence encodes CASSLAGSGRGETQYF.